Listed here are 5 T cell receptor beta chains from one sample, sequenced in a study of T cells in Graves' hyperthyroidism and ophthalmopathy. Template material for amplifying TCR beta CDR3 regions consisted of RNA transcripts. First-round RT-PCR with HTBI primers amplified the TCR CDR3 region. TCRdb re-called the multiplex PCR reads through MiXCR, storing one row per CDR3 protein. The sample includes fewer than 350,000 distinct CDR3 sequences, roughly 18% seen only once; the top ten take around 54%. What was sequenced was blood. These receptors all stem from a woman aged 45 to 65 with Graves' hyperthyroidism.

V gene TRBV13 combines with J gene TRBJ1-1; possible D gene TRBD1, 5 bases. Trimming removed 5 bases at V and 7 bases at J, with 17 bases between. Germline V CDR1 and CDR2: PRHDT, FYEKMQ (reference sequence). This CDR3 contains 14 residues. For the CDR3, the DNA is TGTGCCAGCAGCCCAGGGCCTATGTCACTTGAAGCTTTCTTT. It specifies CASSPGPMSLEAFF. The full variable domain, its missing parts supplied by reference TRBV13 and TRBJ1-1, is AAGVIQSPRHLIKEKRETATLKCYPIPRHDTVYWYQQGPGQDPQFLISFYEKMQSDKGSIPDRFSAQQFSDYHSELNMSSLELGDSALYFCASSPGPMSLEAFFGQGTRLTVV.

This clonotype has just a few counts. The rearrangement joins TRBV12-5 to TRBJ2-1; 10 bases match TRBD1. Germline V gene data show CDR1 as LGHNT and CDR2 as FRNRAP. With 7 bases clipped from V and 8 bases from J, the junction kept 8 bases outside the gene matches. The CDR3 length is 14 residues. CDR3 sequence (DNA): TGTGCTAGTGCCCGGGACAGGGGTGTCGATGAGCAGTTCTTC. Translated: CASARDRGVDEQFF.

This clonotype showed up just a few times. The V call is TRBV4-1, the J call TRBJ1-6; 7 positions agree with TRBD1. The ends lost 3 bases at V and 2 bases at J; junction bases unmatched: 4. CDR3 size: 16 residues. Germline V gene sequence: CDR1 MGHRA, CDR2 YSYEKL. The CDR3 DNA follows: TGCGCCAGCAGCCAGCAGGGGGAGGCCTATAATTCACCCCTCCACTTT. As protein: CASSQQGEAYNSPLHF.

This clonotype turned up a few times. This sequence joins TRBV5-6 and TRBJ2-1; maybe TRBD1 (5 bases). Trimming cost V 2 bases and J 4 bases, with 13 bases left between them. The length of the CDR3 is 15 residues. The V gene's germline CDR1 is SGHDT and CDR2 YYEEEE. This CDR3 reads CASSFQGNRYNEQFF. CDR3 nucleotides: TGTGCCAGCAGCTTTCAGGGTAACAGGTACAATGAGCAGTTCTTC.

This clonotype was seen more than once but under ten times. The V call is TRBV7-9, the J call TRBJ1-3; 8 bases map to TRBD1. V was clipped by 5 bases and J by 5 bases; unmatched bases: 14. CDR1 and CDR2 from the germline V gene are SEHNR and FQNEAQ (reference sequence). There are 17 residues in the CDR3. The CDR3 region is CASSPESGGGDRNTIYF. The DNA of the CDR3 is TGTGCCAGCAGCCCCGAGTCAGGGGGCGGTGATCGAAACACCATATATTTT.